This T cell receptor (beta chain) was found in a study of blood T cell repertoires in COVID-19. The assay was immunoSEQ multiplex PCR, and TCRdb's table has in-frame clones only and misses some. The repertoire includes roughly 410,000 clones, about 91% of them detected once, and roughly 1.6% sits in the top ten. The CDR3 totals 14 residues. V lost 3 bases, J lost 6 bases, and 14 bases lay in between. The germline V gene has CDR1 KGHSH and CDR2 LQKENI. It was during active infection that Seattle patients were enrolled and then longitudinally followed. The V call is TRBV18, the J call TRBJ1-2, with D unresolved. The origin of this receptor is a woman in her thirties or forties with COVID-19, enrolled during active disease. Sample: peripheral blood. CDR3 DNA: TGTGCCAGCTCACCGAACGTCCGAGCGGATGGCTACACCTTC. This encodes CASSPNVRADGYTF.